This T cell receptor (beta chain) was identified during a study of blood T cell repertoires in COVID-19. Background on the study: PBMCs, B-cell-depleted T cells, or T cells were the source of the cDNA or gDNA that made up the material.

Per germline, CDR1 MDHEN and CDR2 SYDVKM. V trimming: 3 bases; J trimming: 5 bases; junction bases outside the gene matches: 9. This CDR3 contains 15 residues. TCRdb's copy holds only in-frame clones and misses some; the assay was immunoSEQ multiplex PCR. This table holds 200,000 to 250,000 clones, around 90% found once. What was sequenced was PBMCs or T cells enriched from blood (not recorded which). The receptor was derived from a man younger than 35 with acute COVID-19. V and J are TRBV28 and TRBJ1-1, with TRBD1 matching 7 bases. CDR3: CASSLTGLRLTEAFF. The CDR3 nucleotides are TGTGCCAGCAGTTTGACAGGGTTGCGGCTTACTGAAGCTTTCTTT.